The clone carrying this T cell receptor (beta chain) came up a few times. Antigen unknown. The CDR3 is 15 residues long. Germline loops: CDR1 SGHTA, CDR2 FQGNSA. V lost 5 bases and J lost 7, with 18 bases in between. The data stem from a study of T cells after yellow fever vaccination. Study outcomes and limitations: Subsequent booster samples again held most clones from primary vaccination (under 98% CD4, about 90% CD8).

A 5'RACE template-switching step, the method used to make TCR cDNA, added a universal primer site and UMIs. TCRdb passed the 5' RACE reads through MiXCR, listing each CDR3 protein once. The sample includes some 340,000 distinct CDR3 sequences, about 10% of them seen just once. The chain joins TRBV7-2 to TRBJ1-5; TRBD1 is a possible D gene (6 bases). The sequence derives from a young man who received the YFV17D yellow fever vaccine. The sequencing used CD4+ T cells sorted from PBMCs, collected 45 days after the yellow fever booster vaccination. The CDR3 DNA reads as TGTGCCAGCAGCGCGAACAGGGTAGCGGGGCAGCCCCAGCATTTT. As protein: CASSANRVAGQPQHF.